These 11 T cell receptor beta chains were all obtained from the same sample, sequenced in a study of cytomegalovirus exposure and HLA in healthy donors. Amplification used 60 Vbeta primers and 13 Jbeta primers. Repertoires were generated with immunoSEQ multiplex PCR, while TCRdb's copy carries only in-frame clones and drops some. The sample consists of tens of thousands of clones, approximately 71% of them appearing once. The sample taken for sequencing was PBMCs. These receptors were collected from a man aged 35 to 55 in good health and CMV-seronegative.

The V call is TRBV4-1, the J call TRBJ2-1; 7 bases align to TRBD1. The CDR3 sequence is 15 residues long. The V and J ends lost 4 bases and 6 bases, in that order; junction bases with no gene match: 9. Germline-derived CDR1 and CDR2 are MGHRA and YSYEKL. CDR3 coding DNA: TGCGCCAGCAGCCCCCGGGACAGCGTCATCAATGAGCAGTTCTTC. Translation gives CASSPRDSVINEQFF.

The chain links TRBV19 to TRBJ1-5, with D unresolved. The CDR3 has 16 amino acids. V gave up 6 bases and J gave up 5 bases, with 20 bases separating them. Per the germline V gene, CDR1 is LNHDA and CDR2 is SQIVND (reference sequence). The DNA for the CDR3 is TGTGCCAGTAGGAGCTGGCGGGGTAACGGGGATCAGCCCCAGCATTTT. It translates to CASRSWRGNGDQPQHF.

The V gene is TRBV18, the J gene TRBJ1-6; D is unresolved. The germline CDR1 and CDR2 sequences are KGHSH and LQKENI. The CDR3 extends over 15 amino acids. Trimming took 3 bases from V and 2 from J, leaving 8 bases between them. The CDR3 DNA reads as TGTGCCAGCTCACCCAGGCCGACCTATAATTCACCCCTCCACTTT. The encoded protein is CASSPRPTYNSPLHF. The complete variable domain, with remaining parts taken from reference TRBV18 and TRBJ1-6, reads NAGVMQNPRHLVRRRGQEARLRCSPMKGHSHVYWYRQLPEEGLKFMVYLQKENIIDESGMPKERFSAEFPKEGPSILRIQQVVRGDSAAYFCASSPRPTYNSPLHFGNGTRLTVT.

This clone has just a few counts. V and J are TRBV19 and TRBJ1-5; 7 bases fit TRBD1. The CDR3 is 14 amino acids. V lost 1 base to trimming and J lost 4 bases; unmatched junction nucleotides: 1. Germline values: CDR1 LNHDA, CDR2 SQIVND (reference sequence). CDR3 sequence reads: CASSIGTGNQPQHF. In DNA form, the CDR3 reads TGTGCCAGTAGTATAGGGACAGGTAATCAGCCCCAGCATTTT. Combining the CDR3 with reference TRBV19 and TRBJ1-5 gives the whole variable domain DGGITQSPKYLFRKEGQNVTLSCEQNLNHDAMYWYRQDPGQGLRLIYYSQIVNDFQKGDIAEGYSVSREKKESFPLTVTSAQKNPTAFYLCASSIGTGNQPQHFGDGTRLSIL.

This chain uses TRBV7-9 with TRBJ1-2; D is possibly TRBD1 (6 bases). CDR1 is SEHNR, CDR2 FQNEAQ, per germline (reference sequence). Deletions cut 1 base from V and 6 bases from J, with 9 bases between. The CDR3 contains 13 residues. The chain's CDR3 is CASSLVTGNGYTF. The CDR3 DNA follows: TGTGCCAGCAGCTTAGTGACAGGAAATGGCTACACCTTC.

This clone showed up just a few times. The rearrangement uses TRBV19 and TRBJ2-1, with D unclear. V dropped 2 bases and J dropped 5 bases, with 13 bases sitting between them. The germline CDR1 and CDR2 sequences are LNHDA and SQIVND (reference sequence). This CDR3 spans 15 amino acids. CDR3 coding DNA: TGTGCCAGTAGTATAAACATTCCTGTGAACAATGAGCAGTTCTTC. As protein: CASSINIPVNNEQFF.

The chain combines TRBV10-3 with TRBJ2-2; weak D call: TRBD2 (6 bases). The germline gives CDR1 ENHRY, CDR2 SYGVKD. The CDR3 has 13 amino acids. Deletions cut 6 bases from V and 6 bases from J, with 11 bases between. This chain's CDR3 is CAIRRLVSGELFF. The CDR3, as DNA: TGTGCCATCAGGAGACTAGTGTCCGGGGAGCTGTTTTTT.

The chain couples TRBV2 to TRBJ2-3; D possibly corresponds to TRBD1 (6 bases). The V and J ends lost 6 bases and 4 bases respectively, with 14 bases between them. Germline values: CDR1 SNHLY, CDR2 FYNNEI. There are 14 residues in the CDR3. CDR3 DNA: TGTGCCAGCAGGCAGGGGAAGGTGTCAGATACGCAGTATTTT. Translated, it gives CASRQGKVSDTQYF.

This clone showed up just once. The chain joins TRBV5-1 to TRBJ1-1; 7 bases agree with TRBD1. The trim removed 1 base at V and 1 base at J, leaving 10 bases unmatched. The CDR3 consists of 17 residues. Germline V lookup: CDR1 SGHRS, CDR2 YFSETQ. Written as DNA, the CDR3 is TGCGCCAGCAGCTTGAGGCCAGGGGGGCGAGCGAACACTGAAGCTTTCTTT. Amino acids: CASSLRPGGRANTEAFF.

The genes are TRBV2 and TRBJ1-1; D remains unclear. Germline CDR1 reads SNHLY; CDR2 reads FYNNEI. Trimming took off 9 bases at V and 3 bases at J, with 11 bases between the two ends. This CDR3 has 12 residues. The CDR3: CASLSGYTEAFF. For the CDR3, the DNA is TGTGCCAGTCTCTCGGGATACACTGAAGCTTTCTTT.

This rearrangement joins TRBV27 to TRBJ2-7, with D possibly TRBD1 on 5 matching bases. CDR1 MNHEY and CDR2 SMNVEV come from the germline V gene (reference sequence). The V end was cut by 6 bases, the J end by 5 bases, with 17 bases between. The CDR3 has 14 amino acids. The CDR3: CASSLGVSFDEQYF. Written as DNA, the CDR3 is TGTGCCAGCAGCCTAGGGGTTTCCTTCGACGAGCAGTACTTC.